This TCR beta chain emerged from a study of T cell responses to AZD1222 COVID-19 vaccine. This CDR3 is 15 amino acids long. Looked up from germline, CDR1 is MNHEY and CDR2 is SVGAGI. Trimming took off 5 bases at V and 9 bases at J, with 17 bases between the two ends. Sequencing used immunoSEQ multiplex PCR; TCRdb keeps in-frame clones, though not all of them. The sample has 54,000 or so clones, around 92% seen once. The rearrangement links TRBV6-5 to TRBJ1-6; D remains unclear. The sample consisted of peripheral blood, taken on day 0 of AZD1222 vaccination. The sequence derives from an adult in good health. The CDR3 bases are TGTGCCAGCAGTATCCAGAGTGGCGTAGGTTCACCCCTCCACTTT. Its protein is CASSIQSGVGSPLHF.